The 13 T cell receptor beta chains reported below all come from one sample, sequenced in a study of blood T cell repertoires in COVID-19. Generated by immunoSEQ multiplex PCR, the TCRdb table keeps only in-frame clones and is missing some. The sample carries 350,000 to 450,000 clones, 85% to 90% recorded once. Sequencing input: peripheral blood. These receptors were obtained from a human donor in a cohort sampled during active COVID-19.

The CDR3 DNA reads TGTGCCAGCAGGGGGGACAGCTCCTACGAGCAGTACTTC. This sequence encodes CASRGDSSYEQYF. This sequence joins TRBV2 and TRBJ2-7, with 7 positions matching TRBD1. The CDR3 is made up of 13 amino acids. CDR1 is SNHLY, CDR2 FYNNEI, per germline. After removal of 6 bases from V and 0 bases from J, the junction contained 2 bases not matched to a gene.

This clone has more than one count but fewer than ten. The CDR3 sequence is CASSQEVGDIGYNSNQPQHF. CDR3 coding DNA: TGCGCCAGCAGCCAAGAGGTAGGGGACATCGGATATAATAGCAATCAGCCCCAGCATTTT. The chain uses TRBV4-1 and TRBJ1-5, with a tentative D call TRBD1 (6 bases). Germline V gene lookup returns CDR1 MGHRA and CDR2 YSYEKL. Trimming stripped 0 bases from V and 0 bases from J, with 21 bases between. The CDR3 consists of 20 residues.

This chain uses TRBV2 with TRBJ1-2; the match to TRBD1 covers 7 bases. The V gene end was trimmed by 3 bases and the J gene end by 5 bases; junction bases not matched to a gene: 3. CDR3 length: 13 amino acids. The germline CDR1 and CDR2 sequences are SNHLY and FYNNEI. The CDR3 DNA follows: TGTGCCAGCAGTGACGGGACAGATTATGGCTACACCTTC. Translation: CASSDGTDYGYTF.

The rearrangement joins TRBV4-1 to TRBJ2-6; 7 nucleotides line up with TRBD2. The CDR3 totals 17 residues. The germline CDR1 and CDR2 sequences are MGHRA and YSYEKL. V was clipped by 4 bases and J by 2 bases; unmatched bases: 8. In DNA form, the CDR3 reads TGCGCCAGCAGCCCCATCGGGGAGGGTGCTGGGGCCAACGTCCTGACTTTC. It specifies CASSPIGEGAGANVLTF.

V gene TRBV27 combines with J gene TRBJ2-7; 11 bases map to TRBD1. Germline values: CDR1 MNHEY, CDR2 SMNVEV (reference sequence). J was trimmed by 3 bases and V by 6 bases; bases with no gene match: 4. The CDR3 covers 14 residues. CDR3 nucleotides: TGTGCCAGCAGGACCGGGACAGGGGGCTACGAGCAGTACTTC. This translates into CASRTGTGGYEQYF.

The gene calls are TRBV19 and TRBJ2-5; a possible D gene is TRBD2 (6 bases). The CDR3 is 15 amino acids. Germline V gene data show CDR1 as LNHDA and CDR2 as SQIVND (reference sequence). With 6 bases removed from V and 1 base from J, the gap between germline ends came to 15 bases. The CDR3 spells CASSNTGTVQETQYF. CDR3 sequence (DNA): TGTGCCAGTAGCAACACCGGGACTGTCCAAGAGACCCAGTACTTC.

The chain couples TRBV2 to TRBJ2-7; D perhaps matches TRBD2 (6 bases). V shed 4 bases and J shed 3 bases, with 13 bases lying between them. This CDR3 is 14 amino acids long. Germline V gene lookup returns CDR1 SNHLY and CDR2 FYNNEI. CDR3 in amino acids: CASSVKLGGYEQYF. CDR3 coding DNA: TGTGCCAGCAGTGTTAAGCTCGGGGGCTACGAGCAGTACTTC.

Here the CDR3 DNA reads TGTGCCAGCAGCTTTGGGCTGGGGGGGAATGGCTACACCTTC. Its protein product is CASSFGLGGNGYTF. The chain is built from TRBV7-8 and TRBJ1-2; perhaps TRBD1 as D (5 bases). V lost 3 bases to trimming and J lost 6 bases, with 14 bases between them. Germline V gene sequence: CDR1 SGHVS, CDR2 FQNEAQ. The CDR3 is 14 amino acids. The full variable domain, with the rest looked up from reference TRBV7-8 and TRBJ1-2, is GAGVSQSPRYKVAKRGQDVALRCDPISGHVSLFWYQQALGQGPEFLTYFQNEAQLDKSGLPSDRFFAERPEGSVSTLKIQRTQQEDSAVYLCASSFGLGGNGYTFGSGTRLTVV.

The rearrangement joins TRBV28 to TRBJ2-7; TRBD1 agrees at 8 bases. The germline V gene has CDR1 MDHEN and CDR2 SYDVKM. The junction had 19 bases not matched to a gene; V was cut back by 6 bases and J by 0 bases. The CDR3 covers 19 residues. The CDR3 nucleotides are TGTGCCAGCAGCGTAGAGAGCTTAGGGTGGACAGGGAGCTCCTACGAGCAGTACTTC. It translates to CASSVESLGWTGSSYEQYF.

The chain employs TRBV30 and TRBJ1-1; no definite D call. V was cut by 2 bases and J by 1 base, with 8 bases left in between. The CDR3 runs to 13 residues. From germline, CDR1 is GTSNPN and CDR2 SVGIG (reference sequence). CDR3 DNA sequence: TGTGCCTGGAGTCGAGCCTCGAACACTGAAGCTTTCTTT. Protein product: CAWSRASNTEAFF. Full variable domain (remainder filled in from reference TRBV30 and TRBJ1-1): SQTIHQWPATLVQPVGSPLSLECTVEGTSNPNLYWYRQAAGRGLQLLFYSVGIGQISSEVPQNLSASRPQDRQFILSSKKLLLSDSGFYLCAWSRASNTEAFFGQGTRLTVV.

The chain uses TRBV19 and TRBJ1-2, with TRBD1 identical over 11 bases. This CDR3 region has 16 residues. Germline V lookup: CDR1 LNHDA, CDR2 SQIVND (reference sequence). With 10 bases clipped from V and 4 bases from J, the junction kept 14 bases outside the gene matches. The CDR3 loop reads CATARAGTGGFYGYTF. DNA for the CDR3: TGTGCCACCGCGAGGGCCGGGACAGGGGGTTTCTATGGCTACACCTTC. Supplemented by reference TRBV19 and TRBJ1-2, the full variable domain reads DGGITQSPKYLFRKEGQNVTLSCEQNLNHDAMYWYRQDPGQGLRLIYYSQIVNDFQKGDIAEGYSVSREKKESFPLTVTSAQKNPTAFYLCATARAGTGGFYGYTFGSGTRLTVV.

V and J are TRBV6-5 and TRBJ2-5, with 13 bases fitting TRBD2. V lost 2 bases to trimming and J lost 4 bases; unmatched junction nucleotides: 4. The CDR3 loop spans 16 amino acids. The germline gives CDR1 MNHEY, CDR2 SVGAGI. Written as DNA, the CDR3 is TGTGCCAGCAGTTACCCGGGACTAGCGGGGTCAGAGACCCAGTACTTC. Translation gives CASSYPGLAGSETQYF.

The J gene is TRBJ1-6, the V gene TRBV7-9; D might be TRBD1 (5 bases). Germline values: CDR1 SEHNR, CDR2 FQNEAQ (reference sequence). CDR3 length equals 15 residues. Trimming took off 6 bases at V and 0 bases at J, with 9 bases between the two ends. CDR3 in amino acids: CASRYDSSYNSPLHF. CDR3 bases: TGTGCCAGCAGATACGACAGCTCCTATAATTCACCCCTCCACTTT.